Reported below is one T cell receptor beta chain. Libraries were prepared by immunoSEQ multiplex PCR; TCRdb keeps only in-frame clonotypes and omits some of them. Among 90,000 to 120,000 clones listed, 91% were seen once. Germline lookup yields CDR1 SNHLY and CDR2 FYNNEI. The CDR3 has 15 residues. V lost 7 bases and J lost 1, with 16 bases in between. This record belongs to a study of PD-L1 blockade in urothelial cancer. The chain is built from TRBV2 and TRBJ2-5; TRBD2 is a possible D gene (5 bases). The sequenced sample was PBMCs, obtained around atezolizumab (anti-PD-L1) treatment. This TCR was sampled from a woman of 80 years or more with urothelial cancer. The CDR3 DNA reads as TGTGCCAGCACCCTGAGGAGGCAGACCCAAGAGACCCAGTACTTC. Translation: CASTLRRQTQETQYF. The variable domain in full, with the rest retrieved from reference TRBV2 and TRBJ2-5, is EPEVTQTPSHQVTQMGQEVILRCVPISNHLYFYWYRQILGQKVEFLVSFYNNEISEKSEIFDDQFSVERPDGSNFTLKIRSTKLEDSAMYFCASTLRRQTQETQYFGPGTRLLVL.